This paragraph covers one T cell receptor beta chain sequence. It has no known antigen specificity. Base qualities were left out, and no much larger clone turns up one base away. The library came from multiplex PCR. TCRdb shows the sequencer as Illumina HiSeq 2500. TCRbeta libraries were built by three rounds of nested PCR using primers (Table S4), following protocols modified from ARM-PCR. Before sequencing, PCR products of 200-500 bp were excised from the gel and purified with the QIAquick gel extraction kit. The authors processed their data as follows. Trimmomatic was used to clean the reads, FLASH was used to merge the reads into complete CDR3 sequences, and MiTCR was used to assign the reads to V(D)J germline segments. Clonal diversity was calculated as the inverse Simpson's index using VDJtools. Productive reads were defined as in-frame sequences without a premature stop codon. TCRdb's own reprocessing of the public reads used fastp at Q25 and MiXCR and kept productive beta chains. Under each unique CDR3 protein, matching rows form one entry showing the most common genes and DNA. The authors' filters were not applied to this entry. The table for this sample lists around 140,000 distinct CDR3 sequences; approximately 70% of them were counted only once. In total, the top ten clones hold roughly 18% of the sample.

This sample is drawn from a study of tumor and adjacent non-tumor tissue in lung cancer (dated 2018 in TCRdb). In the study overall: Patients with adenocarcinoma (about twelve), squamous cell carcinoma (2) and small cell lung cancer (1) were included in the cohort. Sequencing generated a total of 125,075,908 productive TCRbeta reads, averaging around 4.3 million reads per sample. For each patient, one tumor sample and one normal lung sample were taken, giving roughly 30 paired specimens that underwent TCRbeta CDR3 sequencing. The 15 or so patients were aged about 31 to 76 years, included 10 men and 5 women, and had TNM stage I to III disease. Bulk TCRbeta repertoires were compared between lung tumor tissue and matched distant non-tumor lung tissue obtained from more than 12 lung cancer patients. Results and caveats for the whole study, not just this receptor: Significantly higher TCR diversity was found in younger patients, and higher tumor TCR diversity was associated with shorter overall and disease-free survival. With only approximately 16 patients in the cohort, the authors noted that larger samples and more detailed clinical data are needed. Peripheral blood was not sequenced, so blood TCRbeta repertoires were not examined in the lung cancer patients of the study. TCR diversity (inverse Simpson) was significantly higher in tumor than in normal lung tissue (approximately 400 vs 170, P = 0.0075, Mann-Whitney U test). The top 100 clones made up a significantly larger cumulative share of the repertoire in normal lung than in tumor tissue. The sequencing platform is not named in the methods, and unique molecular identifiers are not mentioned.

Via the germline V gene (reference sequence), CDR1 is DFQATT and CDR2 SNEGSKA. Inclusive of the bounding cysteine and phenylalanine, the CDR3 is 15 residues long. The DNA shown is the 45-base CDR3, in frame from base 1. For this chain, trimming is 5 bases at the V end and 4 bases at the J end, and the number of junction bases without a gene match is 10. RNA was isolated from bulk unsorted tissue, and RNA quality was assessed with a NanoDrop ND-1000 and an Agilent 2100. Donors were newly diagnosed lung cancer patients admitted for thoracic surgery in China between August and November 2014, without prior chemotherapy. Patients with previous radiotherapy or chemotherapy, or with another concurrent cancer, were excluded from the study. Surgical tissue pieces of roughly 1-2.2 cm3 were preserved in RNAlater solution and were kept at -80 degrees C until use.

Sequenced input: lung tumor tissue. The receptor chain draws on TRBV20-1 and TRBJ2-1, with TRBD2 identical over 8 junction bases. The TCR originated in a man between 60 and 75 years old with small cell lung cancer. The DNA is TGCAGTGCTGTGACCGAGACTAGCGTGTACAATGAGCAGTTCTTC. Translated, it reads CSAVTETSVYNEQFF.